Listed here is a single TCR beta chain. What it binds is not known. The CDR3 totals 13 residues. Trimming took off 4 bases at V and 3 bases at J, with 11 bases between the two ends. Germline V lookup: CDR1 SGHKS, CDR2 YYEKEE (reference sequence). This record belongs to a study of cytomegalovirus exposure and HLA in healthy donors. The study, taken as a whole, reports: Later analysis indicated greater clonal expansion among HLA-associated TCR beta chains than among equally common other chains. For most TCR beta V segments, an earlier analysis put the productive rate at about 87% or about 30% of the time. An analysis that came later showed most CMV-associated TCR beta chains appearing HLA-restricted.

PCR was performed using 60 Vbeta and 13 Jbeta primers. Measured with immunoSEQ multiplex PCR; TCRdb has only the in-frame clones, and not every one. The sample lists approximately 87,000 clones, just under 85% seen once, with roughly 5.5% in the top ten. This clonotype originated in a woman aged 18-29 years in good health and CMV-seropositive. Specimen: PBMCs. J is TRBJ2-7 and V is TRBV5-5; possible D gene TRBD1, 6 bases. CDR3 sequence reads: CASSKGQSYEQYF. The CDR3 DNA sequence: TGTGCCAGCAGCAAAGGACAGAGCTACGAGCAGTACTTC.